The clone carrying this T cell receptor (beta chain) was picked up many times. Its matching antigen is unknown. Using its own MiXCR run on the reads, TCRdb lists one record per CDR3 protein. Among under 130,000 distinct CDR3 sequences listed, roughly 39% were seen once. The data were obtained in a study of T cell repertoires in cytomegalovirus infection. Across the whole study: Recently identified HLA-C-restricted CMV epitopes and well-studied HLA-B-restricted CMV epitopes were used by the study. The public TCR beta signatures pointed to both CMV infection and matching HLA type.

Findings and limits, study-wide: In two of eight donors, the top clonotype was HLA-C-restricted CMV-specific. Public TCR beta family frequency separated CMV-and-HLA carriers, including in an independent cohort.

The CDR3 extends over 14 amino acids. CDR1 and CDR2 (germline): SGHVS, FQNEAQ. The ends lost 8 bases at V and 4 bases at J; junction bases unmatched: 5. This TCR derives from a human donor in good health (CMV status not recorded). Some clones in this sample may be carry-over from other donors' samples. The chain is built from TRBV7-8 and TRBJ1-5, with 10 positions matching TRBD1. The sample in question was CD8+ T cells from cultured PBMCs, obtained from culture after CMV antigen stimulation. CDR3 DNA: TGTGCCAGCGGCGGGACAGGGGAGAATCAGCCCCAGCATTTT. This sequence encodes CASGGTGENQPQHF. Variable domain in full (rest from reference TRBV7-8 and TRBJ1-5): GAGVSQSPRYKVAKRGQDVALRCDPISGHVSLFWYQQALGQGPEFLTYFQNEAQLDKSGLPSDRFFAERPEGSVSTLKIQRTQQEDSAVYLCASGGTGENQPQHFGDGTRLSIL.